This TCR beta chain was found in a study of T cell responses to AZD1222 COVID-19 vaccine. Note on this clone: Its antigen remains unknown.

Per the germline V gene, CDR1 is KGHDR and CDR2 is SFDVKD. This CDR3 has 12 residues. J gave up 15 bases and V 5 bases, and 9 bases lay outside the gene matches. Study-level results: White British ancestry dominated among donors, who included more females, and clonal diversity was possibly underestimated.

Some clones are missing from TCRdb's copy, which holds only in-frame ones; the method was immunoSEQ multiplex PCR. This table has 140,000 to 150,000 clones, under 95% appearing once. The chain recombines TRBV24-1 with TRBJ2-1; 7 bases match TRBD1. This specimen consisted of peripheral blood, obtained on day 0 of MenACWY control vaccination. The TCR originated in an adult in good health. The CDR3 sequence: CATSAEAGGSFF. The DNA of the CDR3 is TGTGCCACCAGTGCCGAGGCAGGGGGTTCGTTCTTC.